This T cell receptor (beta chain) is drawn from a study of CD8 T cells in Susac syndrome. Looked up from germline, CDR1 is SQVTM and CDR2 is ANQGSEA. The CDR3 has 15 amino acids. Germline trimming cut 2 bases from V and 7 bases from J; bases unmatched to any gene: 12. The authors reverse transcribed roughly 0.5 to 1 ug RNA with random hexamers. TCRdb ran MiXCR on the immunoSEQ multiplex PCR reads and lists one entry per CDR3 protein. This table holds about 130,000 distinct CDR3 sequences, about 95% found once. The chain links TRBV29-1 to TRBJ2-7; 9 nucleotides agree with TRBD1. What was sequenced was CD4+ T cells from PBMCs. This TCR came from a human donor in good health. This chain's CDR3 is CSVEMGPGTGKEQYF. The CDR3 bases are TGCAGCGTTGAAATGGGCCCCGGGACAGGGAAAGAGCAGTACTTC.